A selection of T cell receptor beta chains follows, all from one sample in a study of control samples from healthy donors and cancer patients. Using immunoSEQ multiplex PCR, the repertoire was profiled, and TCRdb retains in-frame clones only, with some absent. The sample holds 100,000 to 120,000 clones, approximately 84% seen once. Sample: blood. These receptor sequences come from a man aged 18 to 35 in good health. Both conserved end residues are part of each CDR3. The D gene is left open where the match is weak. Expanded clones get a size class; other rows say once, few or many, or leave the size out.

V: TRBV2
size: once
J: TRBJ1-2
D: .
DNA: TGTGCCAGCACCTCTGTCCGGGAAGTGGGTGGCTACACCTTC
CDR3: CASTSVREVGGYTF

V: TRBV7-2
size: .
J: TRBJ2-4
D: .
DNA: TGTGCCAGCAGCGGTGAGAGAAACATTCAGTACTTC
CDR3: CASSGERNIQYF

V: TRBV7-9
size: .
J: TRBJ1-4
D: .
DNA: TGTGCCAGCAGCTTCGAGGGGCGAAAGGCCAGAGAAAAACTGTTTTTT
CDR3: CASSFEGRKAREKLFF

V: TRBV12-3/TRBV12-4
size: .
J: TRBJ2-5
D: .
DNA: TGTGCCAGCAGCCCGCAGGGAATCGAGACCCAGTACTTC
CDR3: CASSPQGIETQYF

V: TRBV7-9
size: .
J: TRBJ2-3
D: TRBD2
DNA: TGTGCCAGCAGCTTATCCTCTAGCGGGGCAAACACAGATACGCAGTATTTT
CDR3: CASSLSSSGANTDTQYF

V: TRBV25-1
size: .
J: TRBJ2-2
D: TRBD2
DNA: TGTGCCAGCAGTCGGACTAGTCCCACCGGGGAGCTGTTTTTT
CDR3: CASSRTSPTGELFF

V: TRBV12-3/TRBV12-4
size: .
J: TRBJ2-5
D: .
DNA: TGTGCCAGCAGTTTATGGGGCGGAGAGACCCAGTACTTC
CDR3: CASSLWGGETQYF

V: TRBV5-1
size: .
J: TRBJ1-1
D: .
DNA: TGCGCCAGCAGCTCAGCCTTAGCAGGGCAAACTGAAGCTTTCTTT
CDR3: CASSSALAGQTEAFF

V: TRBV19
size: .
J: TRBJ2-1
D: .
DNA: TGTGCCAGTGTAGGCAGGGGAGAGGAGCAGTTCTTC
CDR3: CASVGRGEEQFF

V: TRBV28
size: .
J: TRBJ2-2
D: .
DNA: TGTGCCAGCAGTATAACGGCGCTCACCGGGGAGCTGTTTTTT
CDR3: CASSITALTGELFF

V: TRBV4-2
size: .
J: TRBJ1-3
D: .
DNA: TGTGCCAGCAGCCAAGATACTTCTGGGAACACCATATATTTT
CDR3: CASSQDTSGNTIYF

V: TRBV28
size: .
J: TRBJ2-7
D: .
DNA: TGTGCCAGTCTCCAGGGGGGCTCCTACGAGCAGTACTTC
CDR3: CASLQGGSYEQYF

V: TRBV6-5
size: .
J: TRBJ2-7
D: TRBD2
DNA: TGTGCCAGCACCCCGGGACTACCCTCCTACGAGCAGTACTTC
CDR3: CASTPGLPSYEQYF

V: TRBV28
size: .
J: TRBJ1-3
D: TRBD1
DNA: TGTGCCAGCAGTTTTACAGGGGAAAACACCATATATTTT
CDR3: CASSFTGENTIYF

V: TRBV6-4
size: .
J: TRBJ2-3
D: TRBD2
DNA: TGTGCCAGCAGTGACTCTGGCGGGGGGAACACAGATACGCAGTATTTT
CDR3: CASSDSGGGNTDTQYF

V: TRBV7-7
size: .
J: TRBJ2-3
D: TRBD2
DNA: TGTGCTAGCAGCTTATCGTTATCTAGCGGGGGGGCCCCAGATACGCAGTATTTT
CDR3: CASSLSLSSGGAPDTQYF

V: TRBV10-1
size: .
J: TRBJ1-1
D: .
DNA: TGCGCCAGCAGTGAGTCGAGGGGGGCTTCGAGAACTGAAGCTTTCTTT
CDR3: CASSESRGASRTEAFF

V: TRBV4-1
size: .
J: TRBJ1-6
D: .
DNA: TGCGCCAGCAGCCAATTCTCCGGGACCCTTAATTCACCCCTCCACTTT
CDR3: CASSQFSGTLNSPLHF

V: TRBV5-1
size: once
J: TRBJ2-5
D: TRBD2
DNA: TGCGCCAGCAGCTTTAGCGGGGGGGCCTTACAAGAGACCCAGTACTTC
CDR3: CASSFSGGALQETQYF

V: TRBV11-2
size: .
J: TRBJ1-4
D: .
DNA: TGTGCCAGCAGCTTAGGTTACGGGGATGAAAAACTGTTTTTT
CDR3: CASSLGYGDEKLFF

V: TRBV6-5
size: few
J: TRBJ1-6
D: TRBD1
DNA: TGTGCCAGCAGGCGGGACAGTAAAAATTCACCCCTCCACTTT
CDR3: CASRRDSKNSPLHF

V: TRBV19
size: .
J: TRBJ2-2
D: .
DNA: TGTGCCAGTAGTTTGCCCCGTCTAAACACCGGGGAGCTGTTTTTT
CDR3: CASSLPRLNTGELFF

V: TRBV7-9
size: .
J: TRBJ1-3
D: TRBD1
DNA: TGTGCCAGCAGCTACACAGGGGCCGTCTCCTCTGGAAACACCATATATTTT
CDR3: CASSYTGAVSSGNTIYF

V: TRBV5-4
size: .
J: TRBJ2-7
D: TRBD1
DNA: TGTGCCAGCAGCGGGACAGGGGCCTACGAGCAGTACTTC
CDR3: CASSGTGAYEQYF

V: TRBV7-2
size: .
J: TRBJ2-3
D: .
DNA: TGTGCCAGCAGCACCCAACCGGGACGTATCATCACAGATACGCAGTATTTT
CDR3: CASSTQPGRIITDTQYF

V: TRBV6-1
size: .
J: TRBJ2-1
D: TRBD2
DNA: TGTGCCAGCAGTGAATCTCGCGGGGGGGCCAATGAGCAGTTCTTC
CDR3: CASSESRGGANEQFF

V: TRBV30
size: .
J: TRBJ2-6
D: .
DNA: TGTGCTGTAGAAAGCTTCTCTGGGGCCAACGTCCTGACTTTC
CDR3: CAVESFSGANVLTF

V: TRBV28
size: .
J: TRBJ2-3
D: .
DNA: TGTGCCAGCAGTTTAGGGGGAGGATGGAGCACAGATACGCAGTATTTT
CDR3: CASSLGGGWSTDTQYF

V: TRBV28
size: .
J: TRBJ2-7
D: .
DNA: TGTGCCAGCAGTTTAGCCGCCCCGAGCTCCTACGAGCAGTACTTC
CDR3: CASSLAAPSSYEQYF

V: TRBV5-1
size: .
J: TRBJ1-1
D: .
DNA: TGCGCCAGCAGCTTGGGTATTAACACTGAAGCTTTCTTT
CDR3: CASSLGINTEAFF

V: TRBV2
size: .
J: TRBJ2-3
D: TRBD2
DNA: TGTGCCAGCAGTGAAGCTAGCGGGGCTGGAGATACGCAGTATTTT
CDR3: CASSEASGAGDTQYF

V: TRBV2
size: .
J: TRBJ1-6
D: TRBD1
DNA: TGTGCCAGCAGGGGACAGGGTCGGGGTAATTCACCCCTCCACTTT
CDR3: CASRGQGRGNSPLHF

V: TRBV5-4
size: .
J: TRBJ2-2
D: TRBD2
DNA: TGTGCCAGCAGCTTAGGTGGCGGGGGGACCGGGGAGCTGTTTTTT
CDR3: CASSLGGGGTGELFF

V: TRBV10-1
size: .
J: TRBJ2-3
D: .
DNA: TGCGCCAGCAGTCCGTACCGGGACGGGCGGGCAGATACGCAGTATTTT
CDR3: CASSPYRDGRADTQYF

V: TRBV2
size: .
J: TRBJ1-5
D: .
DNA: TGTGCCAGCAGTGTAACAGGGTCAAGCAATCAGCCCCAGCATTTT
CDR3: CASSVTGSSNQPQHF

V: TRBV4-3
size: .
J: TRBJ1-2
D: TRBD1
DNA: TGCGCCAGCAGCCAATGGACAGGGTTCTATGGCTACACCTTC
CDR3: CASSQWTGFYGYTF

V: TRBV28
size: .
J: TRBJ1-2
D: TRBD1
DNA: TGTGCCAGCAGTTTAAGGGACAGCCCTAACTATGGCTACACCTTC
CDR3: CASSLRDSPNYGYTF

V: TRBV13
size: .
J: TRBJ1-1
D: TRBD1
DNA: TGTGCCAGCAGCTCAAATGACAGGGGCGTCTCCGCCAGGACTGAAGCTTTCTTT
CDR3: CASSSNDRGVSARTEAFF

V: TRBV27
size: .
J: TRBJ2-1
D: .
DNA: TGTGCCAGCAGTTTTACGGCAGAGCCATACAATGAGCAGTTCTTC
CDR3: CASSFTAEPYNEQFF

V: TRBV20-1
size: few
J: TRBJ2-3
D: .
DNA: TGCAGTGCTAGATTCACAGATACGCAGTATTTT
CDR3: CSARFTDTQYF

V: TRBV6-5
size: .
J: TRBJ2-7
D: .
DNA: TGTGCCAGCGACGAAAAGAAGAGCTCCTACGAGCAGTACTTC
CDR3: CASDEKKSSYEQYF

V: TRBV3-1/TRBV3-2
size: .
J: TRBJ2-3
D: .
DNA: TGTGCCAGCAGCTGGGGACCCTCCACAGATACGCAGTATTTT
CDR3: CASSWGPSTDTQYF

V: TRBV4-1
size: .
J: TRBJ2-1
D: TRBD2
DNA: TGCGCCAGCAGCCAAGATAGCCTAGCGGGGGGCTACACCCCCAATGAGCAGTTCTTC
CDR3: CASSQDSLAGGYTPNEQFF

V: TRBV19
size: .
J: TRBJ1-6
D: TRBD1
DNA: TGTGCCAGTAGTTTAACTCCGGGACAGATAAATAATTCACCCCTCCACTTT
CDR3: CASSLTPGQINNSPLHF

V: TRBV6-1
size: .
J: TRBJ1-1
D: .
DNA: TGTGCCAGCAGTGAATTTGGAAGGGGGTACACTGAAGCTTTCTTT
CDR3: CASSEFGRGYTEAFF

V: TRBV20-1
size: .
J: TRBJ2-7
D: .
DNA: TGCAGTGCTAGTAGGGGTAACGAGCAGTACTTC
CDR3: CSASRGNEQYF

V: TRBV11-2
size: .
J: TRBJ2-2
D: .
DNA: TGTGCCAGCAGCTTGAAGGGGGACACCGGGGAGCTGTTTTTT
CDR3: CASSLKGDTGELFF

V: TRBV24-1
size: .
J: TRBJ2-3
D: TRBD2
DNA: TGTGCCACCAGTGACTACCTCGGGGGGGCCTCGGATACGCAGTATTTT
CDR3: CATSDYLGGASDTQYF

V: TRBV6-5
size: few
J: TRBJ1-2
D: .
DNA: TGTGCCAGCAGCCGACAGAGCCAGAACTATGGCTACACCTTC
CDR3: CASSRQSQNYGYTF

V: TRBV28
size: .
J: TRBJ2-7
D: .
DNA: TGTGCCAGCAGTTTATCCCCAGGTTACGAGCAGTACTTC
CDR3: CASSLSPGYEQYF

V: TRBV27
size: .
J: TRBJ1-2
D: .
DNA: TGTGCCAGCAGAGGATACATTGGCTACACCTTC
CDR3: CASRGYIGYTF

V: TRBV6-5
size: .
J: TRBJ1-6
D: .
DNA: TGTGCCAGCCGGAGGGAAGCCCGGAATAATTCACCCCTCCACTTT
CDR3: CASRREARNNSPLHF

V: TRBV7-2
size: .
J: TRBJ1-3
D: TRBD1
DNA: TGTGCCAGCAGCTACGGACAGGGAGGTGGAAACACCATATATTTT
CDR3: CASSYGQGGGNTIYF

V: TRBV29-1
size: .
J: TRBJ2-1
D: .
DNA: TGCAGCGTTGAAGATTTCGGACTTACGTCCTACAATGAGCAGTTCTTC
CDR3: CSVEDFGLTSYNEQFF

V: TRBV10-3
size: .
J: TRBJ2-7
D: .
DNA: TGTGCCATCAGTGAGTGGCACGAGCAGTACTTC
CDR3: CAISEWHEQYF